This section outlines one TCR beta chain sequence together with its context. The target antigen is unknown. A read error may produce the germline difference seen at one junction end. MiXCR, applied by TCRdb to the PCR reads, yields one record per CDR3 protein. The repertoire has approximately 680,000 distinct CDR3 sequences, 25% of them found once; the top ten carry approximately 0.75%. This record belongs to a study of molecular identifiers for immune sequencing clone quantification. Germline CDR1 MDHEN, CDR2 SYDVKM. This CDR3 is 13 amino acids long. Naive CD8 T cells, phenotype CD8+CD4-CCR7+CD45RA+, were sorted. The study, taken as a whole, reports: Reportedly, one cell's Jurkat TCR RNA was detected within 1,100,000 naive CD8 cells.

The sequenced sample consisted of naive CD8+ T cells from blood, with Jurkat cell RNA spiked in. Subset given: FACS-sorted CD8+CD4-CCR7+CD45RA+ naive T cells. The receptor comes from a human donor in good health. Some libraries in this study had Jurkat cell RNA spiked in. The J gene is TRBJ2-5, the V gene TRBV28; D tentatively fits TRBD1 or TRBD2 (6 bases each). CDR3 sequence: CASCLGGQETQYF. In DNA form, the CDR3 reads TGTGCCAGCTGTTTAGGGGGGCAAGAGACCCAGTACTTC.